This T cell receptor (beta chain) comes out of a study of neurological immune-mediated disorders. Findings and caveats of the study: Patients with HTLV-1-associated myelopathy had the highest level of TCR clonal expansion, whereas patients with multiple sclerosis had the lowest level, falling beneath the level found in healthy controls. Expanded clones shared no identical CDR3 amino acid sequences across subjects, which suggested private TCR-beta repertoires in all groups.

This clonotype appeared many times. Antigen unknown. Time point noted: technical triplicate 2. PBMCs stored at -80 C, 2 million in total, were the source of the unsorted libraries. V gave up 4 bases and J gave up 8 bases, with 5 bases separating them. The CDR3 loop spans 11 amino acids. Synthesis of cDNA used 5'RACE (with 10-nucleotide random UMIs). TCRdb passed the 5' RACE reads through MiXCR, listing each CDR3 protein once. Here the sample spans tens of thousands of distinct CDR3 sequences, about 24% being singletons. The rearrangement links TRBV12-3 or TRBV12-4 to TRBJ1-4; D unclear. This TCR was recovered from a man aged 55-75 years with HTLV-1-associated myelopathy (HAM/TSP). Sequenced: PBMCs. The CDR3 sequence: CASSYGEKLFF. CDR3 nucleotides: TGTGCCAGCAGTTACGGGGAAAAACTGTTTTTT.